This T cell receptor (beta chain) was observed in a study of T cell repertoires in cytomegalovirus infection. TCRdb re-analysed the reads in MiXCR, keeping a single row per CDR3 protein. The sample has some 940,000 distinct CDR3 sequences, less than 35% seen once. This clonotype was counted a few times. Antigen specificity is unknown. The germline gives CDR1 SNHLY, CDR2 FYNNEI. This CDR3 is built from 16 residues. Trimming took 2 bases from V and 6 from J, leaving 18 bases between them. This sequence originates from a human donor in good health (CMV status not recorded). Some clones in this sample may be carry-over from other donors' samples. The material sequenced was cultured CD8+ T cells from PBMCs, taken from culture after CMV antigen stimulation. V usage is TRBV2 and J usage is TRBJ2-3; D is possibly TRBD1 or TRBD2 (5 bases each). CDR3 protein: CASSERGRSFWDTQYF. The CDR3 DNA is TGTGCCAGCAGTGAACGGGGCAGGTCCTTTTGGGATACGCAGTATTTT.